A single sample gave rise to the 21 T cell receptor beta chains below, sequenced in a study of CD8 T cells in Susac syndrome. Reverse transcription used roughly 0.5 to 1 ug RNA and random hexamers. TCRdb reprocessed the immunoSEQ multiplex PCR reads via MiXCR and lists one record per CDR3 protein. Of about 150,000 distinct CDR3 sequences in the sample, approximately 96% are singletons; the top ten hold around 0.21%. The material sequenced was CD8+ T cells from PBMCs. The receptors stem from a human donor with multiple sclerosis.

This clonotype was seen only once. In DNA form, the CDR3 reads TGCAGCGTTGCCACAGAGAATGAGCAGTTCTTC. Amino acids: CSVATENEQFF. The chain is built from TRBV29-1 and TRBJ2-1; D unclear. This CDR3 spans 11 amino acids. Germline loops: CDR1 SQVTM, CDR2 ANQGSEA. The V end lost 4 bases, the J end lost 7 bases, and 8 bases lay between the germline ends.

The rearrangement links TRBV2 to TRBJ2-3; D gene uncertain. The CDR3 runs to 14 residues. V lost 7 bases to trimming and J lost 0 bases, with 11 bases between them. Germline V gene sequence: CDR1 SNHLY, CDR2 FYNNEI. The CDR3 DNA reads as TGTGCCAGCAAGAATGTGGATAGCACAGATACGCAGTATTTT. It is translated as CASKNVDSTDTQYF.

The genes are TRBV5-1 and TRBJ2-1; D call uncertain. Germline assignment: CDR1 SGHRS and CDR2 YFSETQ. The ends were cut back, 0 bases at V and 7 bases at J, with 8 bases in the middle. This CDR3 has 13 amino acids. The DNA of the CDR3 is TGCGCCAGCAGCTTGGCGGCGCATAATGAGCAGTTCTTC. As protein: CASSLAAHNEQFF.

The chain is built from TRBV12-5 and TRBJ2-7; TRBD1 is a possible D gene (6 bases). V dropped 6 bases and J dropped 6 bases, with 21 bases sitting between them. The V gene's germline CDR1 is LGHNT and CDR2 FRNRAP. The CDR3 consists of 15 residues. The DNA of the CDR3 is TGTGCTAGTGGGCCTCCCGGACAGTTCCCTCGCGAGCAGTACTTC. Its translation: CASGPPGQFPREQYF.

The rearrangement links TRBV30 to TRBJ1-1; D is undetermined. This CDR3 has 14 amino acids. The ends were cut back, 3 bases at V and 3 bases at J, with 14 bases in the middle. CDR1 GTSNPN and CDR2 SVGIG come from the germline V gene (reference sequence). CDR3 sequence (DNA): TGTGCCTGGAGGACCTTTTTGAGGGACACTGAAGCTTTCTTT. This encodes CAWRTFLRDTEAFF.

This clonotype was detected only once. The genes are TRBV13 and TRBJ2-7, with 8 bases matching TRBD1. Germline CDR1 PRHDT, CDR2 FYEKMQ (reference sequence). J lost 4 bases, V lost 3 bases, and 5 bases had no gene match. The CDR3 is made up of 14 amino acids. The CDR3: CASSLDRDRYEQYF. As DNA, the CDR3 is TGTGCCAGCAGCTTGGACAGGGATAGATACGAGCAGTACTTC.

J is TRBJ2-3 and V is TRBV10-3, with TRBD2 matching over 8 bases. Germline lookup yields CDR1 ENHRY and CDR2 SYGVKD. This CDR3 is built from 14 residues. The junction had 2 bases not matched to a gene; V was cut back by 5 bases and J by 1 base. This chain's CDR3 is CAISSGGGTDTQYF. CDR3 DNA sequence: TGTGCCATCAGTAGCGGGGGTGGCACAGATACGCAGTATTTT.

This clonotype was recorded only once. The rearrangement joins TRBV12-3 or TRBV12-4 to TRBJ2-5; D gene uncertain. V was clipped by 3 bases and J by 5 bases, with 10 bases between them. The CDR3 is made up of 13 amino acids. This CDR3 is CASSLWETETQYF. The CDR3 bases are TGTGCCAGCAGTTTGTGGGAAACGGAGACCCAGTACTTC.

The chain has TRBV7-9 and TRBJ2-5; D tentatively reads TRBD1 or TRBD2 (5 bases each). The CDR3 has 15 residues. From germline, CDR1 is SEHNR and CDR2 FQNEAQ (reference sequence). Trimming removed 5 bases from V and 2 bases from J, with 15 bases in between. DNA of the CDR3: TGTGCCAGCAGCCCTCCGGGACCCTTACAAGAGACCCAGTACTTC. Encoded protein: CASSPPGPLQETQYF.

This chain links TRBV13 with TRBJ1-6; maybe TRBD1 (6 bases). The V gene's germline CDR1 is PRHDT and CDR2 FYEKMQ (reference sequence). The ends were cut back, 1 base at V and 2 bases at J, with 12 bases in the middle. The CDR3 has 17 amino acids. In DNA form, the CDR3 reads TGTGCCAGCAGCTTAGAACGGGGGCGGACCTATAATTCACCCCTCCACTTT. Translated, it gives CASSLERGRTYNSPLHF. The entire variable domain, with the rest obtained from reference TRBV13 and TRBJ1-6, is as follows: AAGVIQSPRHLIKEKRETATLKCYPIPRHDTVYWYQQGPGQDPQFLISFYEKMQSDKGSIPDRFSAQQFSDYHSELNMSSLELGDSALYFCASSLERGRTYNSPLHFGNGTRLTVT.

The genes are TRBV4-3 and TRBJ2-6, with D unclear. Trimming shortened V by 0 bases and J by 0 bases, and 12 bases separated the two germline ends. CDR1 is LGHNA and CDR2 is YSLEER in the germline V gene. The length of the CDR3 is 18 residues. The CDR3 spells CASSQDEVVFSGANVLTF. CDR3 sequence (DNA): TGCGCCAGCAGCCAAGACGAAGTGGTTTTCTCTGGGGCCAACGTCCTGACTTTC.

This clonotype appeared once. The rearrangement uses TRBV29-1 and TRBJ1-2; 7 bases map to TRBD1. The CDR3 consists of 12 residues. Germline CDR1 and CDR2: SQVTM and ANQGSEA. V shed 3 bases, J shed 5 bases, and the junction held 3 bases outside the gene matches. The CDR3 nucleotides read TGCAGCGTTGACAGGGGGGTATATGGCTACACCTTC. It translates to CSVDRGVYGYTF. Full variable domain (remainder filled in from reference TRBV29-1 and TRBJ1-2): SAVISQKPSRDICQRGTSLTIQCQVDSQVTMMFWYRQQPGQSLTLIATANQGSEATYESGFVIDKFPISRPNLTFSTLTVSNMSPEDSSIYLCSVDRGVYGYTFGSGTRLTVV.

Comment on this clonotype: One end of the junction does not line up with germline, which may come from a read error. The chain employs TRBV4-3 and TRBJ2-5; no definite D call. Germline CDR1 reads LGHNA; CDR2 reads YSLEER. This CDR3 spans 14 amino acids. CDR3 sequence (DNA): TGCGCCAGCAGCCAAGATCAACTCCCCCAGAATCGGGACTTC. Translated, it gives CASSQDQLPQNRDF.

The CDR3 is CASALGLGAYEQYF. DNA of the CDR3: TGCGCCAGCGCTCTGGGTCTAGGGGCTTACGAGCAGTACTTC. The chain is built from TRBV5-1 and TRBJ2-7, with a weak D call TRBD1 (5 bases). V lost 7 bases and J lost 4, with 18 bases in between. The CDR3 is 14 amino acids. Per germline, CDR1 SGHRS and CDR2 YFSETQ.

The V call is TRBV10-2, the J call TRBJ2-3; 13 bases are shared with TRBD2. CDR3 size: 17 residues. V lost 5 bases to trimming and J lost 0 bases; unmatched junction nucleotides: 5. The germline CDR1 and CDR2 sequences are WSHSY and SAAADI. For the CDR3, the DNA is TGCGCCAGCAGTTGGACTAGCGGGGGACCTAGCACAGATACGCAGTATTTT. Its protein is CASSWTSGGPSTDTQYF.

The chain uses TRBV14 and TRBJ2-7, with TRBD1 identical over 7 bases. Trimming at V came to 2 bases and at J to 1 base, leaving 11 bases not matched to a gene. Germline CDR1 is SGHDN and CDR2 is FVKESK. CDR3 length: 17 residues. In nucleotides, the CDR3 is TGTGCCAGCAGCCAAAGGGCCGGTAGGGGGCCTTCCTACGAGCAGTACTTC. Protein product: CASSQRAGRGPSYEQYF.

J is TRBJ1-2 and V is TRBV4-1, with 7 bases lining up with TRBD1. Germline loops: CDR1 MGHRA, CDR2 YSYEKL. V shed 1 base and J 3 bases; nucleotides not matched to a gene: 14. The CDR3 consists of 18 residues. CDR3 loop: CASSQVDRPLPLHYGYTF. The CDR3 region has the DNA TGCGCCAGCAGCCAAGTGGACAGGCCCTTGCCCCTTCACTATGGCTACACCTTC.

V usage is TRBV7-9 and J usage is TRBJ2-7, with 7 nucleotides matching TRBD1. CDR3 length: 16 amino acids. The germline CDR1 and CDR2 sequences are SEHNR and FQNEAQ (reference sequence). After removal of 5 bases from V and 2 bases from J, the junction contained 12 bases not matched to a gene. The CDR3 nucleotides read TGTGCCAGCAGCCCCCCCAGGGGGACAGATCCCTACGAGCAGTACTTC. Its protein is CASSPPRGTDPYEQYF.

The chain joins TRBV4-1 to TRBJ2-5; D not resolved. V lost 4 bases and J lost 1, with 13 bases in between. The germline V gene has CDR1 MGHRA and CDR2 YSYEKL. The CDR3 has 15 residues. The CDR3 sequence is CASSRLLGSQETQYF. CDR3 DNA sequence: TGCGCCAGCAGCCGGTTACTGGGTTCCCAAGAGACCCAGTACTTC.

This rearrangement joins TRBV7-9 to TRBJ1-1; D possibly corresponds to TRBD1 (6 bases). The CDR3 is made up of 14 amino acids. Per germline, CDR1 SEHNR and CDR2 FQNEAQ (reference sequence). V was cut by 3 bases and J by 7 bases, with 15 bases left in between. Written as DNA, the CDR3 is TGTGCCAGCAGCTTTACCGGGGGGCGAAATGAAGCTTTCTTT. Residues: CASSFTGGRNEAFF.

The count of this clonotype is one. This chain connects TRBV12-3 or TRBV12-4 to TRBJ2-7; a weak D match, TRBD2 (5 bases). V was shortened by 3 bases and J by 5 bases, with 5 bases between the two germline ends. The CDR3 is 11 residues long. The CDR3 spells CASSFGNEQYF. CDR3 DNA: TGTGCCAGCAGTTTCGGGAACGAGCAGTACTTC.